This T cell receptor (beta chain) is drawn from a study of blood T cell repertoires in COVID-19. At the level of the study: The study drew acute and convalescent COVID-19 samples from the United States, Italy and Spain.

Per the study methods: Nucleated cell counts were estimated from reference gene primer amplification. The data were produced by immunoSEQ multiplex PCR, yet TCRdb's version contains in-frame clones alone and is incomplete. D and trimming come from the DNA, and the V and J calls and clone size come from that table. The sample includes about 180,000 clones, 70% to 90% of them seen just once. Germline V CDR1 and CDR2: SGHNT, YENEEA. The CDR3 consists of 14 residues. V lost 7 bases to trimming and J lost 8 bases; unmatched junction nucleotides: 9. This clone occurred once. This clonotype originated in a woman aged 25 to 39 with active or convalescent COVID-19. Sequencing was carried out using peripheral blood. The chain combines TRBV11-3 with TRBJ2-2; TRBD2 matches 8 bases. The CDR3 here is CASTRGGSGGELFF. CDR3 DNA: TGTGCCAGCACCCGGGGGGGGTCTGGTGGGGAGCTGTTTTTT.